This T cell receptor (beta chain) was obtained from a study of T cell responses to AZD1222 COVID-19 vaccine. Profiled with immunoSEQ multiplex PCR; TCRdb holds only in-frame clones, not every one. The data contain 130,000 or so clones, 80% to 95% of them seen just once; the ten biggest clones take up 0.75% to 1%. The CDR3 contains 13 residues. Trimming pared 6 bases from V and 5 bases from J, leaving 13 bases between. J is TRBJ1-1 and V is TRBV12-3 or TRBV12-4, with TRBD1 as a possible D gene (5 bases). This TCR derives from an adult in good health. Sequences were derived from peripheral blood, sampled on day 0 of MenACWY control vaccination. In nucleotides, the CDR3 is TGTGCCAGCAGCCTACAGTGGGGGACTGAAGCTTTCTTT. Its protein is CASSLQWGTEAFF.